This TCR beta chain originates from a study of blood T cells in healthy people across ages (dated by TCRdb to between 2015 and 2017). Regarding the research as a whole: In model experiments, roughly one uniquely barcoded TCR beta cDNA molecule per two T cells was captured by template switching. Age-related changes in TCR beta repertoire diversity were measured in the study by deep sequencing normalized with unique cDNA molecular identifiers. The study analyzed two additional independent replicas of 1 million unique cDNA reads from the same blood draw for two donors, one aged 18 to 29 and one aged 80 or older. To avoid experimental bias, donors of different ages were randomly spread across the sequencing lanes. Four age groups were formed from the donors: young (average about 16 years), middle-aged (approximately 40), aged (roughly 56) and long-lived (about 75). Results the study describes overall, beyond this receptor: The long-lived group showed more naive CD4+ T cells, fewer expanded clones and increased TCR diversity than the aged group, suggesting age selection. Observed TCR beta diversity per million T cells fell roughly linearly with age, and a significant reduction was already apparent by age about 43. Donor CMV infection status was unknown, potentially confounding age-related changes in expanded clonotypes. Bulk unsorted PBMC profiling prevented conclusive comparison of naive and antigen-experienced compartments. The percentage of naive T cells measured by flow cytometry correlated strongly with observed TCR beta diversity. Estimates of total diversity based on one million sequenced T cells were regarded as lower bounds and as underestimates.

The donors were roughly 40 Caucasian individuals from Russia, aged roughly 6 to 100 years, who were systemically healthy. Ten milliliters of peripheral blood were drawn from each donor into EDTA-treated Vacutainer tubes. Ficoll-Paque density-gradient centrifugation was used to isolate PBMCs, with at least 6.5 million per sample. Trizol reagent was used to extract total RNA from the PBMCs, yielding at least 5.5 micrograms per sample. For every donor, flow cytometry on a PBMC aliquot measured the percentage of naive CD45RAhigh/CD27high T cells. V gives up 4 bases and J gives up 8 bases, and the segment between their germline ends measures 11 bases. CDR1 and CDR2 are drawn from the germline V gene: MDHEN, SYDVKM. The CDR3 starts with the cysteine, ends with the phenylalanine, and has 13 residues. CDR3 DNA only is kept here, 39 bases in frame from base 1. This clonotype occurred a few times. Its antigen is still unknown. Base qualities are not provided; no much larger clone lies one nucleotide away.

Libraries were made using 5' RACE. The reads were generated on an Illumina HiSeq 2500. A second PCR of about 7 to 12 cycles was run with a J-beta primer mix and a sample-barcoded 5' primer. Each TCR beta cDNA molecule received a unique molecular identifier from a template-switch 5' adaptor carrying 12 random nucleotides. At least 2.5 million CDR3-containing paired-end reads were obtained from each sample. The Mint cDNA synthesis kit, primed by a TRBC-specific oligonucleotide, was used to synthesize first-strand cDNA from all RNA. Following uracil-DNA glycosylase treatment, all cDNA underwent a first 18-cycle PCR with the universal primers M1SS and BC2_uni_R. The study's own analysis went as follows. For normalization, 1 million high-quality reads, each with a distinct molecular identifier, were randomly selected from each sample. Reads sharing molecular identifiers were discarded rather than binned into consensus sequences. MiTCR, set to a Q25 quality threshold and the strictest error-elimination algorithm, was used for CDR3 identification, clonotype clustering and error correction. A nonparametric unseen species model with Euler transformation was used to estimate lower-bound total TCR beta diversity. The raw public data were reprocessed by TCRdb itself: fastp quality trimming at Q25, MiXCR clonotype calling, in-frame beta chains only. Entries that share a CDR3 protein sequence are merged under the most common genes and DNA. What appears here as the V and J calls and clone size reflects TCRdb's work, not the paper's. Counted in this sample were about 1.1 million distinct CDR3 sequences; 35% to 45% of them appeared once. The top ten clones comprise around 13% of the sample.

Sequencing used blood. The TCR was taken from a man aged 18 to 35 in good health. The rearranged segments are TRBV28 and TRBJ1-4, with the D gene uncertain. The CDR3 region has the sequence CASSSTEWEKLFF. The bases are TGTGCCAGCAGTTCTACAGAGTGGGAAAAACTGTTTTTT. This CDR3, with the reference TRBV28 and TRBJ1-4 proteins standing in past its ends, gives the full variable domain DVKVTQSSRYLVKRTGEKVFLECVQDMDHENMFWYRQDPGLGLRLIYFSYDVKMKEKGDIPEGYSVSREKKERFSLILESASTNQTSMYLCASSSTEWEKLFFGSGTQLSVL.